This TCR beta chain was sequenced during a study of T cells in localized non-small cell lung cancer (dated by TCRdb to between 2020 and 2021). Notes on the research overall: Comparing tumors with uninvolved tumor-adjacent lungs, the study looked at the T cell repertoires of fewer than 250 patients with early-stage NSCLC. All 240 or so NSCLC patients in the cohort were treatment-naive and had localized lung tumors that were resected. Of the NSCLC patients, fewer than 150 were male and about a hundred were female, and the mean age was about 69 years.

General findings and caveats noted by the study authors: Higher blood T cell density associated with longer overall survival, while higher adjacent-lung clonality associated with shorter survival. Since the design was exploratory, TCR variables were selected using unadjusted p-values with no false-discovery rate correction. Multi-region tumor sequencing was not performed, so intratumor heterogeneity could not be excluded. The highest T cell clonality was observed in uninvolved tumor-adjacent lung, where clonality exceeded that of tumor, suggesting that antigenic responses were more focused in uninvolved tumor-adjacent lung. A median of approximately 57 of the top 100 tumor clones were detected in paired uninvolved adjacent lung, and approximately 28 of these tumor clones were also found among the top 100 clones of the paired uninvolved adjacent lung.

Unmatched junction bases come to 6, with V trimmed by 9 bases and J by 2 bases. The CDR3 has 14 amino acids, counting the end cysteine and phenylalanine. The read is trimmed to its CDR3 DNA, 42 bases read in frame from base 1. CDR1 and CDR2 (LNHDA, SQIVND) derive from the germline V gene (reference sequence). The immunoSEQ Assay was used to sequence TCR beta CDR3 regions from DNA. As for the original processing: T cell density was computed as TCR beta template counts normalized to usable DNA estimated by amplifying housekeeping genes. Richness was estimated with the preseqR package, extrapolating to 400,000 templates for PBMC samples and 120,000 templates for tissue samples. Clonality was defined as one minus Pielou's evenness. Tissue-enriched TCRs were identified through differential abundance testing performed on productive amino-acid clonotypes, with a minimum total count of 5 and an alpha of 0.1. The Jaccard Index and the Morisita Overlap Index were used to quantify repertoire overlap between compartments. GLIPH grouped TCR beta CDR3s together with public tetramer-defined viral CDR3s, and a viral motif had to include at least three viral sequences and also show V-gene enrichment. The table was pulled from immuneACCESS by TCRdb, which kept in-frame rearrangements only. Such tables lose some clones; where checked, under half of the loss comes from unresolved V genes, and the rest has no known cause. V, J and clone size reflect that table, while D and trimming were determined from the DNA. The sample table holds 45,000 to 55,000 clones, of which roughly 80% were seen once. The top ten constitute about a sixth of the sample.

At diagnosis, peripheral blood, uninvolved tumor-adjacent lung and tumor were collected and were preserved as a mix of fresh-frozen and FFPE material. For TCR repertoire profiling, blood samples were analyzed as peripheral blood mononuclear cells. This clone was detected only once. It lacks a known antigen. Base qualities are not at hand, and no much larger clone is one base apart. This chain joins TRBV19 to TRBJ1-5; TRBD1 agrees with 8 junctional bases. This TCR came from a man aged 40 to 70 with stage I squamous cell lung carcinoma. This sample comprised peripheral blood, obtained before any cancer treatment. The DNA sequence is given as TGTGCCAGCGATGGACAGGGAGGCAATCAGCCCCAGCATTTT. Its translation reads: CASDGQGGNQPQHF.